This T cell receptor (beta chain) was sequenced for a study of OX40 agonist ivuxolimab in advanced cancers. Study results and limitations: A proportion of nonresponders additionally exhibited low normalized T-cell clonal expansion.

The CDR3 covers 14 residues. V was pared by 4 bases and J by 1 base, with 8 bases between. The germline V gene encodes CDR1 LNHDA and CDR2 SQIVND (reference sequence). TCRdb's table, derived via immunoSEQ multiplex PCR, lists solely in-frame clones and lacks some. The sample contains around 20,000 clones, 80% to 90% of which appear only once. The sample holds a few counts of this clone. Its target is unknown. The V call is TRBV19, the J call TRBJ1-5, with D possibly matching TRBD1 (5 bases). The sequencing used CD4+ or CD8+ T cells sorted from blood, collected in a trial of the OX40 agonist ivuxolimab. This TCR derives from an adult with an advanced solid tumor such as melanoma, head and neck, liver or kidney cancer. Here the CDR3 DNA reads TGTGCCAGTAGTAGAGGACAAAGCAATCAGCCCCAGCATTTT. As protein: CASSRGQSNQPQHF.